This T cell receptor (beta chain) is from a study of cytomegalovirus exposure and HLA in healthy donors. Primers for the PCR totalled 60 Vbeta and 13 Jbeta. The table came from immunoSEQ multiplex PCR; TCRdb's copy has only in-frame clones and leaves some out. Of about 92,000 clones in the sample, over 75% were seen once. The CDR3 is 16 residues long. Germline lookup yields CDR1 MDHEN and CDR2 SYDVKM. The V and J ends lost 3 bases and 0 bases respectively, with 12 bases between them. In the case of this clone: Antigen: not known.

Study results and caveats: Judged likely to be a sequencing artifact was a cluster of highly shared sequence variants.

The V call is TRBV28, the J call TRBJ1-5; no definite D call. The source of this sequence is a girl aged 2-15 years in good health and CMV-seropositive. The sequenced material came from PBMCs. This CDR3 reads CASSFRTGNSNQPQHF. CDR3 sequence (DNA): TGTGCCAGCAGTTTTAGGACGGGGAATAGCAATCAGCCCCAGCATTTT.